Listed here are 32 T cell receptor beta chains from one sample, sequenced in a study of T cells in Graves' hyperthyroidism and ophthalmopathy. RNA transcripts yielded amplified TCR beta CDR3 regions. With the HTBI primer set, the TCR CDR3 went through a first round of RT-PCR. TCRdb ran MiXCR on the multiplex PCR reads and lists one entry per CDR3 protein. The data contain some 490,000 distinct CDR3 sequences, roughly 22% of them singletons. Sequencing was performed on blood. The origin of the receptors is a woman aged 70-85 years with Graves' ophthalmopathy.

Many counts were recorded for this clonotype. The chain combines TRBV2 with TRBJ1-1; 8 bases are shared with TRBD1. The CDR3 spans 15 residues. Germline CDR1 is SNHLY and CDR2 is FYNNEI. Trimming at V came to 8 bases and at J to 11 bases, leaving 19 bases not matched to a gene. CDR3 loop: CASALEGQVKLKAFF. In DNA, the CDR3 is TGTGCCAGCGCCTTGGAGGGACAGGTCAAATTGAAGGCTTTCTTT. Using reference TRBV2 and TRBJ1-1 for the parts outside the CDR3, the full variable domain is EPEVTQTPSHQVTQMGQEVILRCVPISNHLYFYWYRQILGQKVEFLVSFYNNEISEKSEIFDDQFSVERPDGSNFTLKIRSTKLEDSAMYFCASALEGQVKLKAFFGQGTRLTVV.

This clonotype was counted a few times. The rearrangement uses TRBV20-1 and TRBJ2-7, with 10 bases matching TRBD1. The CDR3 loop spans 14 amino acids. Germline V gene data show CDR1 as DFQATT and CDR2 as SNEGSKA (reference sequence). After removal of 5 bases from V and 5 bases from J, the junction contained 9 bases not matched to a gene. The CDR3 bases are TGCAGTGCTGGGGGGACAGGGGCTGGGGACGAGCAGTACTTC. Translated: CSAGGTGAGDEQYF.

This clonotype was counted many times. The rearrangement uses TRBV29-1 and TRBJ2-3; D gene uncertain. This CDR3 comprises 15 residues. Germline CDR1 SQVTM, CDR2 ANQGSEA. V shed 0 bases and J shed 3 bases, with 13 bases lying between them. The CDR3: CSVEDGKARTDTQYF. CDR3 bases: TGCAGCGTTGAAGATGGGAAGGCCCGTACAGATACGCAGTATTTT.

This clonotype appeared many times. The rearrangement uses TRBV2 and TRBJ1-1, with D maybe TRBD1 (6 bases). V gave up 8 bases and J gave up 0 bases, with 13 bases separating them. Germline V CDR1 and CDR2: SNHLY, FYNNEI. This CDR3 has 14 amino acids. The CDR3 DNA reads TGTGCCAGCGTCAGGGGAACAGTGAACACTGAAGCTTTCTTT. Translating it yields CASVRGTVNTEAFF.

This clonotype appeared a few times. V is TRBV9 and J is TRBJ1-2; possibly TRBD1 for D (5 bases). Trimming pared 3 bases from V and 4 bases from J, leaving 13 bases between. Germline V gene sequence: CDR1 SGDLS, CDR2 YYNGEE. There are 14 residues in the CDR3. CDR3 residues: CASSAGGTAYGYTF. CDR3 DNA: TGTGCCAGCAGCGCCGGAGGGACCGCCTATGGCTACACCTTC.

This clonotype was seen repeatedly, ten times or more. This rearrangement joins TRBV6-2 or TRBV6-3 to TRBJ1-1; D may be TRBD1 (5 bases). Trimming shortened V by 0 bases and J by 5 bases, and 13 bases separated the two germline ends. The CDR3 is 15 amino acids. Germline V gene data show CDR1 as MNHEY and CDR2 as SVGEGT. CDR3 sequence reads: CASSYSGRSRTEAFF. CDR3 DNA: TGTGCCAGCAGTTACTCGGGGCGGTCGAGGACTGAAGCTTTCTTT.

This clonotype was counted between two and nine times. This chain connects TRBV16 to TRBJ1-2, with D unclear. Trimming removed 5 bases from V and 4 bases from J, with 17 bases in between. The germline V gene encodes CDR1 KGHSY and CDR2 FQNENV. This CDR3 contains 15 residues. The CDR3 region is CASSLTGSRSYGYTF. In DNA form, the CDR3 reads TGTGCCAGCAGCTTGACGGGGTCTCGTAGCTATGGCTACACCTTC.

This clonotype has only a few counts. The rearrangement joins TRBV2 to TRBJ1-5, with D possibly being TRBD1 (5 bases). CDR1 is SNHLY, CDR2 FYNNEI, per germline. Trimming left V 5 bases short and J 7 bases short, with 15 bases between. This CDR3 is built from 14 residues. The CDR3 protein is CASSLDKVGQPQHF. CDR3 sequence (DNA): TGTGCCAGCAGTTTGGACAAGGTAGGCCAGCCCCAGCATTTT.

This clonotype has a count of ten or more. V is TRBV2 and J is TRBJ2-1; TRBD2 agrees at 11 bases. J lost 1 base, V lost 2 bases, and 7 bases had no gene match. This CDR3 comprises 18 residues. Germline loops: CDR1 SNHLY, CDR2 FYNNEI. The CDR3 DNA reads as TGTGCCAGCAGTGAATCGTGGGGACTAGCGGATTCCTACAATGAGCAGTTCTTC. This codes for CASSESWGLADSYNEQFF.

This rearrangement joins TRBV3-1 to TRBJ2-3, with 7 bases aligning to TRBD2. The CDR3 totals 13 residues. CDR1 and CDR2 from the germline V gene are LGHDT and YNNKEL (reference sequence). The CDR3 loop reads CGSGRGGTDTQYF. CDR3 coding DNA: TGTGGGAGCGGGCGCGGGGGAACAGATACGCAGTATTTT.

V is TRBV3-1 and J is TRBJ2-2; 13 bases fit TRBD2. V shed 5 bases and J 9 bases; nucleotides not matched to a gene: 3. This CDR3 has 14 residues. Germline V gives CDR1 LGHDT, CDR2 YNNKEL (reference sequence). The CDR3 loop is CASSSGTSGRELFF. Written as DNA, the CDR3 is TGTGCCAGCAGCTCCGGGACTAGCGGGAGGGAGCTGTTTTTT.

This clonotype was detected many times. V is TRBV7-8 and J is TRBJ2-3; no reliable D call. V was clipped by 3 bases and J by 1 base, with 8 bases between them. CDR1 and CDR2 from the germline V gene are SGHVS and FQNEAQ. CDR3 length equals 14 residues. CDR3 sequence reads: CASSFSGGTDTQYF. The CDR3 nucleotides are TGTGCCAGCAGCTTTTCCGGTGGCACAGATACGCAGTATTTT.

The genes are TRBV5-8 and TRBJ2-1; maybe TRBD1 (5 bases). CDR1 is SGHTS and CDR2 is YDEGEE in the germline V gene. With 0 bases removed from V and 9 bases from J, the gap between germline ends came to 13 bases. This CDR3 spans 14 amino acids. DNA of the CDR3: TGTGCCAGCAGCTTGGGGGCTACAGGTAGTGAGCAGTTCTTC. Its translation is CASSLGATGSEQFF.

The chain combines TRBV2 with TRBJ2-5; D gene uncertain. This CDR3 comprises 12 residues. Deletions cut 4 bases from V and 13 bases from J, with 16 bases between. Germline V gives CDR1 SNHLY, CDR2 FYNNEI. The CDR3 region has the DNA TGTGCCAGCAGTGGACTCTATAGTAGTCCGTACTTC. As protein: CASSGLYSSPYF.

The rearrangement uses TRBV28 and TRBJ1-5; D perhaps matches TRBD1 (6 bases). V was cut by 6 bases and J by 3 bases, with 21 bases left in between. The CDR3 contains 17 residues. Germline V gene lookup returns CDR1 MDHEN and CDR2 SYDVKM. DNA for the CDR3: TGTGCCAGCAGCTCGGGACAACCCTGGGGGCTCAATCAGCCCCAGCATTTT. Translated, it gives CASSSGQPWGLNQPQHF. The whole variable domain, filled in from reference TRBV28 and TRBJ1-5, reads DVKVTQSSRYLVKRTGEKVFLECVQDMDHENMFWYRQDPGLGLRLIYFSYDVKMKEKGDIPEGYSVSREKKERFSLILESASTNQTSMYLCASSSGQPWGLNQPQHFGDGTRLSIL.

This clonotype was observed a few times. This chain connects TRBV16 to TRBJ1-1; possible D gene TRBD1, 5 bases. CDR3 size: 16 residues. The V gene lost 0 bases and the J gene lost 3 bases, with 14 bases spanning the gap. Germline V CDR1 and CDR2: KGHSY, FQNENV. The CDR3 here is CASSQSITGWDTEAFF. The CDR3 DNA reads as TGTGCCAGCAGCCAATCGATAACAGGATGGGACACTGAAGCTTTCTTT. The full variable domain, in which reference TRBV16 and TRBJ1-1 provide the parts outside the CDR3, is GEEVAQTPKHLVRGEGQKAKLYCAPIKGHSYVFWYQQVLKNEFKFLISFQNENVFDETGMPKERFSAKCLPNSPCSLEIQATKLEDSAVYFCASSQSITGWDTEAFFGQGTRLTVV.

This clonotype was seen more than once but under ten times. This chain uses TRBV18 with TRBJ2-1; 13 bases align to TRBD2. Germline CDR1 KGHSH, CDR2 LQKENI. Losses at the gene ends were 5 bases for V and 9 bases for J; bases not matched to a gene: 7. The CDR3 contains 15 residues. CDR3 sequence (DNA): TGTGCCAGCTCATCAAGACTAGCGGGAGGAGCTGAGCAGTTCTTC. This encodes CASSSRLAGGAEQFF.

This clonotype occurred a few times. The chain has TRBV12-5 and TRBJ2-7; D unresolved. Germline V gene lookup returns CDR1 LGHNT and CDR2 FRNRAP. The length of the CDR3 is 12 residues. Deletions cut 5 bases from V and 7 bases from J, with 12 bases between. CDR3 region: CASGPPGGEQYF. The CDR3 DNA reads TGTGCTAGTGGTCCCCCCGGTGGTGAGCAGTACTTC.

This clonotype was found a few times. The chain combines TRBV12-3 or TRBV12-4 with TRBJ1-1, with 10 nucleotides matching TRBD1. Germline trimming cut 3 bases from V and 3 bases from J; bases unmatched to any gene: 4. CDR3 length: 15 residues. The CDR3 DNA is TGTGCCAGCAGTTTGACAGGGGGCGGGTACACTGAAGCTTTCTTT. Protein: CASSLTGGGYTEAFF.

This clonotype was observed at least ten times. The chain has TRBV7-2 and TRBJ2-3; D remains ambiguous. Trimming removed 3 bases from V and 0 bases from J, with 10 bases in between. The length of the CDR3 is 15 residues. From germline, CDR1 is SGHTA and CDR2 FQGNSA. The chain's CDR3 is CASSFPLMSTDTQYF. The DNA of the CDR3 is TGTGCCAGCAGCTTCCCCTTGATGAGCACAGATACGCAGTATTTT.

The table lists this clonotype with a few counts. The rearrangement links TRBV24-1 to TRBJ2-1, with 7 bases matching TRBD2. V shed 0 bases and J 7 bases; nucleotides not matched to a gene: 14. Germline V gene sequence: CDR1 KGHDR, CDR2 SFDVKD. The CDR3 sequence is 18 residues long. CDR3 protein: CATSDLPQTGGAWNEQFF. The CDR3 region has the DNA TGTGCCACCAGTGATTTGCCTCAAACGGGAGGAGCTTGGAATGAGCAGTTCTTC.

Remarks on this clonotype: A read error may account for a junction end that differs from germline. V gene TRBV3-1 combines with J gene TRBJ1-5, with D hard to call. Germline V gene data show CDR1 as LGHDT and CDR2 as YNNKEL (reference sequence). The CDR3 has 13 amino acids. CDR3 in DNA: TGTGCCAGCACCCAAGCCAGACGTCAGCCCCAGCATTTT. Amino acids: CASTQARRQPQHF.

The CDR3 DNA sequence: TGCGCCAGCAGCTTGGGAGTGGCGGGGTTCAATGAAAAACTGTTTTTT. Encoded protein: CASSLGVAGFNEKLFF. This chain uses TRBV5-1 with TRBJ1-4; D not certain. Trimming stripped 0 bases from V and 5 bases from J, with 14 bases between. Germline CDR1 and CDR2: SGHRS and YFSETQ. The CDR3 length is 16 residues.

This chain connects TRBV7-2 to TRBJ2-3; a possible D gene is TRBD2 (5 bases). The V end was cut by 1 base, the J end by 9 bases, with 14 bases between. Germline CDR1 SGHTA, CDR2 FQGNSA. This CDR3 comprises 14 residues. Here the CDR3 DNA reads TGTGCCAGCAGCTTAGGTTCAGCGGTAGACACGCAGTATTTT. It specifies CASSLGSAVDTQYF.

The chain employs TRBV5-6 and TRBJ2-5; D possibly corresponds to TRBD1 (6 bases). The CDR3 totals 13 residues. CDR1 and CDR2 (germline): SGHDT, YYEEEE. V lost 7 bases and J lost 5, with 15 bases in between. CDR3 DNA sequence: TGTGCCAGCCACCCGCCAGGGGCGGAGACCCAGTACTTC. Protein sequence: CASHPPGAETQYF.

This clonotype has just a few counts. The chain carries TRBV6-1 and TRBJ1-2; no clear D. The germline gives CDR1 MNHNS, CDR2 SASEGT. This CDR3 spans 12 amino acids. The germline V and J ends were trimmed by 10 bases and 5 bases, with 14 bases remaining between them. CDR3 DNA: TGTGCCAATTCACAGTTAACTTATGGCTACACCTTC. Protein: CANSQLTYGYTF.

Ten or more counts support this clonotype. The genes are TRBV12-3 or TRBV12-4 and TRBJ2-1; the D is unclear. Trimming stripped 3 bases from V and 2 bases from J, with 14 bases between. This CDR3 region has 16 residues. The CDR3 loop is CASSLVGSPTYNEQFF. The CDR3 bases are TGTGCCAGCAGTTTGGTAGGTTCGCCTACCTACAATGAGCAGTTCTTC.

There are many counts of this clonotype. CDR3 bases: TGTGCCTGGAGTTACCAAGAGACCCAGTACTTC. The encoded protein is CAWSYQETQYF. The V gene is TRBV30, the J gene TRBJ2-5; D ambiguous. The CDR3 has 11 amino acids. Germline V gives CDR1 GTSNPN, CDR2 SVGIG (reference sequence). V lost 2 bases to trimming and J lost 0 bases, with 1 base between them.

In the case of this clonotype: A junction end diverges from the germline sequence, so it may reflect a read error. This rearrangement joins TRBV3-1 to TRBJ1-4; D is perhaps TRBD1 (6 bases). Germline lookup yields CDR1 LGHDT and CDR2 YNNKEL (reference sequence). The CDR3 loop spans 16 amino acids. CDR3 loop: CANSQSPTGTNEKLFF. The DNA for the CDR3 is TGTGCCAACAGCCAATCCCCGACAGGAACTAATGAAAAACTGTTTTTT.

This clonotype was found a few times. V is TRBV5-1 and J is TRBJ2-1; possibly TRBD1 for D (5 bases). Germline V gene sequence: CDR1 SGHRS, CDR2 YFSETQ. This CDR3 region has 15 residues. The V and J ends lost 0 bases and 3 bases respectively, with 10 bases between them. The CDR3 DNA follows: TGCGCCAGCAGCTTGGTACCCCAGGGCTACAATGAGCAGTTCTTC. Encoded protein: CASSLVPQGYNEQFF.

The V call is TRBV3-1, the J call TRBJ2-4; D is possibly TRBD2 (6 bases). Between the trimmed V and J ends, which lost 4 bases and 8 bases, there was a span of 12 bases. This CDR3 region has 13 residues. Germline loops: CDR1 LGHDT, CDR2 YNNKEL (reference sequence). CDR3 DNA: TGTGCCAGCAGCCCGGAGGGCTGGGACATTCAGTACTTC. This translates into CASSPEGWDIQYF.

Many counts were recorded for this clonotype. V usage is TRBV6-2 or TRBV6-3 and J usage is TRBJ1-1, with D unclear. Germline lookup yields CDR1 MNHEY and CDR2 SVGEGT. V gave up 3 bases and J gave up 0 bases, with 11 bases separating them. CDR3 length: 15 amino acids. The CDR3 DNA is TGTGCCAGCAGTTATGGACGCCTCATGAACACTGAAGCTTTCTTT. Protein: CASSYGRLMNTEAFF.